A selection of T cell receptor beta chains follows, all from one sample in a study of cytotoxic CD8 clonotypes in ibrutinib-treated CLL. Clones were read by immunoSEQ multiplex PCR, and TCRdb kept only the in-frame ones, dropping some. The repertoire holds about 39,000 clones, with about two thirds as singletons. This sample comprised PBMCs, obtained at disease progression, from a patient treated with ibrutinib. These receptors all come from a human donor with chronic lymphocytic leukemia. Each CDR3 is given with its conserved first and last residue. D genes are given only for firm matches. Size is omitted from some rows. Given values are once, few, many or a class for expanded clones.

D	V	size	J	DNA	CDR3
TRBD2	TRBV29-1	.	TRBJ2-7	TGCAGCGTTCTAGTGGCTAGCGGGAGATACGAGCAGTACTTC	CSVLVASGRYEQYF
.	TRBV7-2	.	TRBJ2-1	TGTGCCAGCAGCGTAGGGACTTACAATGAGCAGTTCTTC	CASSVGTYNEQFF
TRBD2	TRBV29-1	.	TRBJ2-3	TGCAGCGTTGAAGATTGGGGACTAACCCTCACAGATACGCAGTATTTT	CSVEDWGLTLTDTQYF
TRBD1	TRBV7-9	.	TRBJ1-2	TGTGCCAGCAGCTCCCCCGGGACAGAGGCCGTCTATGGCTACACCTTC	CASSSPGTEAVYGYTF
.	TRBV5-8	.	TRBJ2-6	TGTGCCAGCAGCCCGGAAGCCGTCTCTGGGGCCAACGTCCTGACTTTC	CASSPEAVSGANVLTF
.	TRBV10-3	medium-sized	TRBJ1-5	TGTGCCATCAGTGGGGGGCGAAGCCAGCCCCAGCATTTT	CAISGGRSQPQHF
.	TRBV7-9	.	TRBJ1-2	TGTGCCAGCAGCTCAATACAGGGTACAACTCGAGGGTGGGACTATGGCTACACCTTC	CASSSIQGTTRGWDYGYTF
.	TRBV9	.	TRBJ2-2	TGTGCCAGCAGCGTAGAGATCCGCGAGGGGGAGCTGTTTTTT	CASSVEIREGELFF
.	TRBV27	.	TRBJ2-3	TGTGCCAGCAGTTTAGGCCGCTCCGGGGGCACAGATACGCAGTATTTT	CASSLGRSGGTDTQYF
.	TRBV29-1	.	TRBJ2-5	TGCAGCGTTGACACAGAAGGAAAAGAGACCCAGTACTTC	CSVDTEGKETQYF
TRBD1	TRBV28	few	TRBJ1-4	TGTGCCAGCAGTAGCGGGACAGGGGTCATAGCTAATGAAAAACTGTTTTTT	CASSSGTGVIANEKLFF
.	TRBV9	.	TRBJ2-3	TGTGCCAGCAGCGTAGTTCCCCAAAACACAGATACGCAGTATTTT	CASSVVPQNTDTQYF
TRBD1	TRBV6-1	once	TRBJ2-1	TGTGCCAGCAGTGAGAACAGGGGAACAAATGAGCAGTTCTTC	CASSENRGTNEQFF
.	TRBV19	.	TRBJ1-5	TGTGCCAGTAGTATCACGGGGGGGCACAGGCAGCCCCAGCATTTT	CASSITGGHRQPQHF
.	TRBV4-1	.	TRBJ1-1	TGCGCCAGCAGCGGTACAGAAACTGAAGCTTTCTTT	CASSGTETEAFF
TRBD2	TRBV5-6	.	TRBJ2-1	TGTGCCAGCAGCTTGTCTGCTAGCGGATACAATGAGCAGTTCTTC	CASSLSASGYNEQFF
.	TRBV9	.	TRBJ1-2	TGTGCCAGCAGCGAAATAGGGACGGGACGGGGCTACACCTTC	CASSEIGTGRGYTF
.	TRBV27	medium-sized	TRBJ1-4	TGTGCCAGCAGTTTTCAGGGGTACGAAAAACTGTTTTTT	CASSFQGYEKLFF
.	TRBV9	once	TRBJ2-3	TGTGCCAGCACGGCGGAAGCGGGCACAGATACGCAGTATTTT	CASTAEAGTDTQYF
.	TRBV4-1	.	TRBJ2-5	TGCGCCAGCAGCCAAGGTGGTGCCAGGGAGACCCAGTACTTC	CASSQGGARETQYF
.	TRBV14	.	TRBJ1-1	TGTGCCAGCAGCCAGCGGGGGGGATGGGTCACTGAAGCTTTCTTT	CASSQRGGWVTEAFF
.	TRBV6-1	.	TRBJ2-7	TGTGCCAGCAGTGAACTTAGTCAGGACGAGCAGTACTTC	CASSELSQDEQYF
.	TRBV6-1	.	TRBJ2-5	TGTGCCAGCAGTCGGGAGACGGGGGAGACCCAGTACTTC	CASSRETGETQYF
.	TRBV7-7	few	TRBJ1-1	TGTGCTAGCAGGCCAATAGTGGGGGGAGGCACTGAAGCTTTCTTT	CASRPIVGGGTEAFF
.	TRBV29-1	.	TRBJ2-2	TGCAGCGTTGGGGATAAGGACACCGGGGAGCTGTTTTTT	CSVGDKDTGELFF
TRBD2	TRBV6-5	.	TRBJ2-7	TGTGCCAGCCAACCCGGGGGGGGGCGCGAGCAGTACTTC	CASQPGGGREQYF
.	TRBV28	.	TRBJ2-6	TGTGCCAGCAGTTTGGAGGGGGCTGGGGCCAACGTCCTGACTTTC	CASSLEGAGANVLTF
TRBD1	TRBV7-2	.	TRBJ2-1	TGTGCCAGCAGCTCCGACAGGGAGAACTACAATGAGCAGTTCTTC	CASSSDRENYNEQFF
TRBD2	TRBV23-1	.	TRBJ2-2	TGCGCCAGCAGTCAATTCCCAGCGGGGGGTTTCGCGAACACCGGGGAGCTGTTTTTT	CASSQFPAGGFANTGELFF
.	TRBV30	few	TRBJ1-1	TGTGCCTGGGAAGGACGGATGAACACTGAAGCTTTCTTT	CAWEGRMNTEAFF
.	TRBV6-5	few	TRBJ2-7	TGTGCCAGCAAGGTCCAGGCCACCTACGAGCAGTACTTC	CASKVQATYEQYF
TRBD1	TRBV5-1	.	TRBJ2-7	TGCGCCAGCAGCCCCCGGACAGGGGCTTTCTCCTACGAGCAGTACTTC	CASSPRTGAFSYEQYF
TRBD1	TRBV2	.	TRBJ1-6	TGTGCCAGCAGGCTCGGGACAGGCGAAGGGTATTCACCCCTCCACTTT	CASRLGTGEGYSPLHF
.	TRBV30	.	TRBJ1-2	TGTGCCTGGAGTGACGGGACACCTAGGGACTATGGCTACACCTTC	CAWSDGTPRDYGYTF